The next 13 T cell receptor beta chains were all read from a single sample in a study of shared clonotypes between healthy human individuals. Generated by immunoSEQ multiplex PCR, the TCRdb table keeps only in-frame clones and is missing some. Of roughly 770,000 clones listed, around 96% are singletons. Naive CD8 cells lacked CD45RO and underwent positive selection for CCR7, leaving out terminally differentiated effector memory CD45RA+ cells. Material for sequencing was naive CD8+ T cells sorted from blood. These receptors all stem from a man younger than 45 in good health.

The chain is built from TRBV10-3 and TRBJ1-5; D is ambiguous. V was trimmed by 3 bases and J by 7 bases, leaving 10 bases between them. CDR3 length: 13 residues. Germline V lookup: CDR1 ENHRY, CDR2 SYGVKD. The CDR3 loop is CAISDGEFQPQHF. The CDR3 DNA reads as TGTGCCATCAGTGACGGGGAATTCCAGCCCCAGCATTTT.

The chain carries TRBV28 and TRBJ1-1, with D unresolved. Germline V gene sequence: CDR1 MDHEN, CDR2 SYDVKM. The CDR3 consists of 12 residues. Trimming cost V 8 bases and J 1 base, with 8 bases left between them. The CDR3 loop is CASQFGNTEAFF. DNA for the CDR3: TGTGCCAGCCAGTTTGGGAACACTGAAGCTTTCTTT. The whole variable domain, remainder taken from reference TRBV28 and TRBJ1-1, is DVKVTQSSRYLVKRTGEKVFLECVQDMDHENMFWYRQDPGLGLRLIYFSYDVKMKEKGDIPEGYSVSREKKERFSLILESASTNQTSMYLCASQFGNTEAFFGQGTRLTVV.

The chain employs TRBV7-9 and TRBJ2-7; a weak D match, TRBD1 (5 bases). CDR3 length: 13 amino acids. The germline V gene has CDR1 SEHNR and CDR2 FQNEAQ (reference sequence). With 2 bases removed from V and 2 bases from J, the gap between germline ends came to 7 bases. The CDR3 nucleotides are TGTGCCAGCAGCTTAAAGGGGCCCTACGAGCAGTACTTC. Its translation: CASSLKGPYEQYF.

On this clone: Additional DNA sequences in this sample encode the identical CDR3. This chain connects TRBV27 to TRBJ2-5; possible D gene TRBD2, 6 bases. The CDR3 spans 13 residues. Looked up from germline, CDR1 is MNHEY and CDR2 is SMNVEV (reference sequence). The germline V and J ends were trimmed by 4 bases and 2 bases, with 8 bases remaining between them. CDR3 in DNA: TGTGCCAGCAGTTCAGGGACTCAAGAGACCCAGTACTTC. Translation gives CASSSGTQETQYF.

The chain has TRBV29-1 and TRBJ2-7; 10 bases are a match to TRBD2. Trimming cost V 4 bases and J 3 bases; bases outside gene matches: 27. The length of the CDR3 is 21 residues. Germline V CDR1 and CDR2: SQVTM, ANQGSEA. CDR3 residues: CSVVAAPRSSGRAMKIYEQYF. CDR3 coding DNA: TGCAGCGTTGTAGCCGCTCCGCGGTCAAGCGGGAGGGCGATGAAGATCTACGAGCAGTACTTC.

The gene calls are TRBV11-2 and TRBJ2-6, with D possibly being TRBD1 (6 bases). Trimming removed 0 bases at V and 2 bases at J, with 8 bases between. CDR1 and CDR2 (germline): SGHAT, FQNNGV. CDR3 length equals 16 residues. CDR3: CASSLDPGAGANVLTF. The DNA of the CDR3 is TGTGCCAGCAGCTTAGACCCAGGGGCTGGGGCCAACGTCCTGACTTTC.

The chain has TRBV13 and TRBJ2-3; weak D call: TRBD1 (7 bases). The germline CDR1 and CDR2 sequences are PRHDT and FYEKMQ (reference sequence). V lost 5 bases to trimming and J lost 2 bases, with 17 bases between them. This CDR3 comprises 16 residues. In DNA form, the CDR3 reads TGTGCCAGCAGCGTCCGACAGGGAGGTTTCACAGATACGCAGTATTTT. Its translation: CASSVRQGGFTDTQYF.

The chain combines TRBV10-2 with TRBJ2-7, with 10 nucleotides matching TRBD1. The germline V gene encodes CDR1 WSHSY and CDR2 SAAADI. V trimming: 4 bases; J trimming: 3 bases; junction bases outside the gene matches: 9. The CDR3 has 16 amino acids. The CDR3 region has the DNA TGCGCCAGCAGTGCCCTAGGGGACAGGGGAATCTACGAGCAGTACTTC. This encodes CASSALGDRGIYEQYF.

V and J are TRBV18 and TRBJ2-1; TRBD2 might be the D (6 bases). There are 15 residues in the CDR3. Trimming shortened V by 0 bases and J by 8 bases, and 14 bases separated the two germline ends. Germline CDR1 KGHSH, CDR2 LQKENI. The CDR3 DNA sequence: TGTGCCAGCTCACCACCCTACGCAGGCGGGGATGAGCAGTTCTTC. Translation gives CASSPPYAGGDEQFF.

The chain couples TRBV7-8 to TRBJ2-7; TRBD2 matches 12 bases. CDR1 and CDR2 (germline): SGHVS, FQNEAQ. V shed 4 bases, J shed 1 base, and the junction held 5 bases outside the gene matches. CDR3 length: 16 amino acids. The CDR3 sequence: CASSSRLAGESYEQYF. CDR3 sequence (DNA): TGTGCCAGCAGCTCGAGACTAGCGGGAGAGTCCTACGAGCAGTACTTC.

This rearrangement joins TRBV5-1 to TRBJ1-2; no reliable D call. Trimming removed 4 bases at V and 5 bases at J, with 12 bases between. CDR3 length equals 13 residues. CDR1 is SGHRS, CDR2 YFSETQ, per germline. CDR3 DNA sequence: TGCGCCAGCAGCGACATAGGCGGATATGGCTACACCTTC. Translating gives CASSDIGGYGYTF.

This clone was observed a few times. The CDR3 here is CASSQSTGLRYGYTF. The CDR3 DNA is TGTGCCAGCAGCCAAAGCACCGGGCTTCGCTATGGCTACACCTTC. V and J are TRBV27 and TRBJ1-2; D ambiguous. Trimming cost V 6 bases and J 4 bases, with 18 bases left between them. Germline V gene lookup returns CDR1 MNHEY and CDR2 SMNVEV (reference sequence). CDR3 length equals 15 residues.

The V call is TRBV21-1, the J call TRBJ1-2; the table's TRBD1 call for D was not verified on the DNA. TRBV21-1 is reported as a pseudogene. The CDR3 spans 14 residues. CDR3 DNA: TGTGCCAGCATCACAGGGGTCCCTAACTATGGCTACACCTTC. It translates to CASITGVPNYGYTF.